This record concerns one T cell receptor beta chain sequence. Distinct nucleotide sequences in the sample also encode this CDR3. The data were obtained in a study of OX40 agonist ivuxolimab in advanced cancers. TCRdb keeps only in-frame clones here, not all; method: immunoSEQ multiplex PCR. The profile covers 35,000 to 45,000 clones, with just under 95% appearing a single time and approximately 14% taken by the ten largest. J lost 3 bases, V lost 3 bases, and 5 bases had no gene match. The germline V gene has CDR1 LNHDA and CDR2 SQIVND (reference sequence). The CDR3 loop spans 14 amino acids. The sample was CD4+ or CD8+ T cells sorted from blood, taken in a trial of the OX40 agonist ivuxolimab. The receptor was derived from an adult with an advanced solid tumor such as melanoma, head and neck, liver or kidney cancer. The chain employs TRBV19 and TRBJ2-7, with 7 bases matching TRBD1. The CDR3 loop is CASSIGQGDYEQYF. The DNA of the CDR3 is TGTGCCAGTAGTATCGGGCAGGGGGACTACGAGCAGTACTTC. The variable domain in full, with the rest retrieved from reference TRBV19 and TRBJ2-7, is DGGITQSPKYLFRKEGQNVTLSCEQNLNHDAMYWYRQDPGQGLRLIYYSQIVNDFQKGDIAEGYSVSREKKESFPLTVTSAQKNPTAFYLCASSIGQGDYEQYFGPGTRLTVT.